The rows below give T cell receptor beta chains drawn from one sample of a study of blood T cells in healthy people across ages. TCRdb reanalysed the 5' RACE reads using MiXCR and keeps one entry per CDR3 protein. Seen here are about 1.4 million distinct CDR3 sequences, roughly 60% observed once, and the top ten hold 5.5% to 8%. Sequencing was performed on blood. These TCRs come from a man aged 18 to 29 in good health. Each CDR3 is given with its conserved first and last residue. A D gene is named only where the DNA matches it firmly. Size is stated for part of the rows, as once, few or many counts, or as a class when the clone is expanded.

>TRBJ2-2|TRBD1|TRBV11-2|few
TGTGCCAGCAGCTTCCGGGACAGGGCACTCCCCGGAGAGCTGTTTTTT
CASSFRDRALPGELFF
>TRBJ2-1|-|TRBV29-1|-
TGCAGCGTTGTCAGTGAAGCGGAATACAATGAGCAGTTCTTC
CSVVSEAEYNEQFF
>TRBJ2-5|TRBD1|TRBV4-2|-
TGTGCCAGCAGCCAAGAGACAGGGTGGGGTGGAGAGACCCAGTACTTC
CASSQETGWGGETQYF
>TRBJ2-7|TRBD2|TRBV20-1|many
TGCAGTGCTAGAGGGCTAGCGGACCACGAGCAGTACTTC
CSARGLADHEQYF
>TRBJ1-5|-|TRBV20-1|few
TGCAGTGCTAGATCGACTGACTCCAATCAGCCCCAGCATTTT
CSARSTDSNQPQHF
>TRBJ1-5|-|TRBV20-1|-
TGCAGTGCTAGAGCCAGGGGAGGCAATCAGCCCCAGCATTTT
CSARARGGNQPQHF
>TRBJ2-3|-|TRBV11-2|-
TGTGCCAGCAGCTTACGCGGGCGGGGTTACACAGATACGCAGTATTTT
CASSLRGRGYTDTQYF
>TRBJ2-1|-|TRBV20-1|-
TGCAGTGCGGAGGGGGTAGCGAACGAGCAGTTCTTC
CSAEGVANEQFF
>TRBJ2-3|-|TRBV29-1|-
TGCAGCGACCTCCGTGGAGATACGCAGTATTTT
CSDLRGDTQYF
>TRBJ1-4|-|TRBV5-8|-
TGTGCCAGCAGCTTGCAACGGGTGCATGAAAAACTGTTTTTT
CASSLQRVHEKLFF
>TRBJ2-5|TRBD1|TRBV23-1|-
TGCGCCAGCAGTCAATCGAGGGACAGTAGTAGGGAGACCCAGTACTTC
CASSQSRDSSRETQYF
>TRBJ2-2|-|TRBV21-1|-
TGTGCCAGCAGACCCCGGGACAGGGTTACCGGGGAGCTGTTTTTT
CASRPRDRVTGELFF
>TRBJ2-1|-|TRBV5-1|-
TGCGCCAGCAGCATACAGGGACGGGCCTACAATGAGCAGTTCTTC
CASSIQGRAYNEQFF
>TRBJ2-5|TRBD1|TRBV7-9|few
TGTGCCAGCAGCGGACAGGCAGCACCTCAAGAGACCCAGTACTTC
CASSGQAAPQETQYF
>TRBJ1-2|TRBD1|TRBV27|-
TGTGCCAGCAGTTTAGAGGGGGCCCCCAACTATGGCTACACCTTC
CASSLEGAPNYGYTF
>TRBJ2-1|-|TRBV4-1|-
TGCGCCAGCAGCCAACCTTCTTCTGGGACTTACAATGAGCAGTTCTTC
CASSQPSSGTYNEQFF
>TRBJ1-4|-|TRBV20-1|-
TGCAGTACCTCCCGGGGGAGGAGTGTGAATGAAAAACTGTTTTTT
CSTSRGRSVNEKLFF
>TRBJ2-7|-|TRBV7-2|few
TGTGCCAGCAGCTTAGTCCCCGACAGCTCCTACGAGCAGTACTTC
CASSLVPDSSYEQYF
>TRBJ1-6|-|TRBV4-2|-
TGTGCCAGCAGCCTGATTCCGGGGACCGATTCACCCCTCCACTTT
CASSLIPGTDSPLHF
>TRBJ2-2|-|TRBV5-1|-
TGCGCCAGCAGCTTGGCCTCTGGGGTGAACACCGGGGAGCTGTTTTTT
CASSLASGVNTGELFF
>TRBJ2-7|-|TRBV12-3/TRBV12-4|few
TGTGCCAGCAGTTCCCGTCCAGAGGTATACGAGCAGTACTTC
CASSSRPEVYEQYF
>TRBJ2-1|TRBD2|TRBV6-5|few
TGTGCCAGCACCGATGGACTAGCGGGAGTAAATGAGCAGTTCTTC
CASTDGLAGVNEQFF
>TRBJ2-7|-|TRBV14|-
TGTGCCAGCAGCCATAAGACAGGCTATACACCTTACGAGCAGTACTTC
CASSHKTGYTPYEQYF
>TRBJ1-6|TRBD1|TRBV5-1|-
TGCGCCAGCAGCCCGGGACAGGGGGCTTCTTCACCCCTCCACTTT
CASSPGQGASSPLHF
>TRBJ2-2|TRBD2|TRBV7-2|few
TGTGCCAGCAGCACGTTACTAGCGTCTGGGGAGCTGTTTTTT
CASSTLLASGELFF
>TRBJ1-1|-|TRBV6-5|-
TGTGCCAGCAGTTACGACACCCCCGAACGGAACACTGAAGCTTTCTTT
CASSYDTPERNTEAFF
>TRBJ2-7|-|TRBV6-5|once
TGTGCCAGCAGTTACGAGTACAGAACCGAGCAGTACTTC
CASSYEYRTEQYF
>TRBJ2-4|-|TRBV2|-
TGTGCCAGCGAGTCTGACACGATTCAGTACTTC
CASESDTIQYF
>TRBJ2-7|TRBD2|TRBV20-1|-
TGCAGTGCTAGAGAGGCGGGACTAGCCTACGAGCAGTACTTC
CSAREAGLAYEQYF
>TRBJ2-5|-|TRBV20-1|-
TGCAGTGCTAGAGATGGGGCGGGCGTCCAAGAGACCCAGTACTTC
CSARDGAGVQETQYF
>TRBJ1-5|-|TRBV20-1|-
TGCAGTGCTGGGGGGGGCCGGGGCAATCAGCCCCAGCATTTT
CSAGGGRGNQPQHF
>TRBJ2-5|-|TRBV28|-
TGTGCCAGCAGCTCCCGGGACACCGGGGGAGAGACCCAGTACTTC
CASSSRDTGGETQYF
>TRBJ2-7|TRBD2|TRBV4-2|few
TGTGCCAGCAGCCCACTCGGGACTACCTACTACGAGCAGTACTTC
CASSPLGTTYYEQYF
>TRBJ1-1|-|TRBV4-1|-
TGCGCCAGCAGCCAAACGGCAGGCACGAACACTGAAGCTTTCTTT
CASSQTAGTNTEAFF
>TRBJ1-4|-|TRBV9|-
TGTGCCAGCAGCCCCCGGACGGAGATGAATGAAAAACTGTTTTTT
CASSPRTEMNEKLFF
>TRBJ2-7|-|TRBV4-3|few
TGCGCCAGCAGCCCCGGAATGGTCGGGTTCTCCTACGAGCAGTACTTC
CASSPGMVGFSYEQYF
>TRBJ1-5|TRBD1|TRBV28|few
TGTGCCAGCAGGGGACAGGGGAGAAGACAGCCCCAGCATTTT
CASRGQGRRQPQHF
>TRBJ1-2|-|TRBV4-1|-
TGCGCCAGCAGCCAAGAGCGGGCGGGTGGCTACACCTTC
CASSQERAGGYTF
>TRBJ2-1|-|TRBV6-5|-
TGTGCCAGCGGCCTTGGGTATTACAATGAGCAGTTCTTC
CASGLGYYNEQFF
>TRBJ2-1|-|TRBV5-1|-
TGCGCCAGCAGCTTGGAGGTCAGCAATGAGCAGTTCTTC
CASSLEVSNEQFF
>TRBJ2-7|TRBD2|TRBV7-6|-
TGTGCCAGCAGCTTGGGGGGGACTAGGGTCGAGCAGTACTTC
CASSLGGTRVEQYF